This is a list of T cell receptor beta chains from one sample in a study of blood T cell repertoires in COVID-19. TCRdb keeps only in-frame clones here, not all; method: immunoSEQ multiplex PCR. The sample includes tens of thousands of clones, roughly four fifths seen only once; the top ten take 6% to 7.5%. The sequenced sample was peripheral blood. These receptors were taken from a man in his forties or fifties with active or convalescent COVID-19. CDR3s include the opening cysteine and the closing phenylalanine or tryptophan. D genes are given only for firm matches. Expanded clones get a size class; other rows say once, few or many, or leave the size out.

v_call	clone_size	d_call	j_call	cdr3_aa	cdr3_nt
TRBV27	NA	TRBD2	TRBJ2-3	CASTPLAGRGNTQYF	TGTGCCAGCACCCCGCTAGCGGGGAGGGGAAATACGCAGTATTTT
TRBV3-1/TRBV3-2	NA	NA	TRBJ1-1	CASSQGTYTEAFF	TGTGCCAGCAGCCAAGGAACTTATACTGAAGCTTTCTTT
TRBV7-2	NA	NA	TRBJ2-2	CASSADTYTGELFF	TGTGCCAGCAGCGCAGACACTTACACCGGGGAGCTGTTTTTT
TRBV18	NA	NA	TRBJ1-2	CASSPGSQSGGYTF	TGTGCCAGCTCACCCGGGTCTCAAAGCGGTGGCTACACCTTC
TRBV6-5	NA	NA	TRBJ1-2	CASSPSGDLNYGYTF	TGTGCCAGCAGCCCGAGTGGAGACTTAAACTATGGCTACACCTTC
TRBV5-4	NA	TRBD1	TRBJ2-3	CASSFGTGPDTQYF	TGTGCCAGCAGCTTTGGGACAGGTCCAGATACGCAGTATTTT
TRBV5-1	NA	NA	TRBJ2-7	CASSLGGQWYEQYF	TGCGCCAGCAGCTTGGGCGGACAATGGTACGAGCAGTACTTC
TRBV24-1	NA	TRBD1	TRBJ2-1	CATSYTGTGGDEQFF	TGTGCCACCAGTTACACCGGGACAGGGGGGGATGAGCAGTTCTTC
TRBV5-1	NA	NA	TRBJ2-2	CASSLIENGNTGELFF	TGCGCCAGCAGCTTGATCGAGAACGGGAACACCGGGGAGCTGTTTTTT
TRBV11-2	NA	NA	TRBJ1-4	CASSSQGNEKLFF	TGTGCCAGCAGCTCACAGGGTAATGAAAAACTGTTTTTT
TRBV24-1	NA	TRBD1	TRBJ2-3	CATSRTGTDTQYF	TGTGCCACCAGTCGGACAGGGACAGATACGCAGTATTTT
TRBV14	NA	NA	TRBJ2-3	CASSRGGADTQYF	TGTGCCAGCAGCCGAGGGGGTGCAGATACGCAGTATTTT
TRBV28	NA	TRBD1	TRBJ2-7	CASHRTWQGAHEQYF	TGTGCCAGCCACAGAACCTGGCAGGGGGCTCACGAGCAGTACTTC
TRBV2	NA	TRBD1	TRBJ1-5	CASNRGHNQPQHF	TGTGCCAGCAACAGGGGGCACAATCAGCCCCAGCATTTT
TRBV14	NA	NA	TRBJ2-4	CASSQDRRGAKNIQYF	TGTGCCAGCAGCCAAGATAGGAGAGGAGCCAAAAACATTCAGTACTTC
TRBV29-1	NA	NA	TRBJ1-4	CSAADTTNEKLFF	TGCAGCGCGGCGGACACAACTAATGAAAAACTGTTTTTT
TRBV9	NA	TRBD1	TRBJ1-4	CASSPRTGGNEKLFF	TGTGCCAGCAGCCCGAGGACAGGGGGAAATGAAAAACTGTTTTTT
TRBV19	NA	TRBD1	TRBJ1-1	CASSTRQGRTEAFF	TGTGCCAGTAGCACCAGACAGGGAAGAACTGAAGCTTTCTTT
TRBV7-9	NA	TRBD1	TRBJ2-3	CASSLGQGSTDTQYF	TGTGCCAGCAGCTTAGGACAGGGAAGCACAGATACGCAGTATTTT
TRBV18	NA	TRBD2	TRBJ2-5	CASSPPAGGQETQYF	TGTGCCAGCTCACCACCGGCGGGGGGCCAAGAGACCCAGTACTTC
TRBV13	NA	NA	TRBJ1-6	CASSLAGLNNSPLHF	TGTGCCAGCAGCTTAGCAGGGCTAAATAATTCACCCCTCCACTTT
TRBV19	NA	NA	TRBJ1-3	CASSIPRRGDSGNTIYF	TGTGCCAGTAGTATACCCCGGCGCGGGGACTCTGGAAACACCATATATTTT
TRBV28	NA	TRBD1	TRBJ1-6	CASSYRTGLLNSPLHF	TGTGCCAGCAGTTATCGGACAGGATTGTTGAATTCACCCCTCCACTTT
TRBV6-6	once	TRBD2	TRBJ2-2	CASSYSSGGAGELFF	TGTGCCAGCAGTTACTCGAGCGGGGGGGCCGGGGAGCTGTTTTTT
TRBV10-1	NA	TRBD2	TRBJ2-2	CASRGGLAGTTGELFF	TGCGCCAGCAGAGGGGGACTAGCGGGGACCACCGGGGAGCTGTTTTTT
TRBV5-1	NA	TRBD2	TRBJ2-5	CASSFGGLAGGAQETQYF	TGCGCCAGCAGCTTTGGCGGGCTAGCGGGGGGGGCCCAAGAGACCCAGTACTTC
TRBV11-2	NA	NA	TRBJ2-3	CASSQGELRSTDTQYF	TGTGCCAGCAGCCAAGGGGAACTGAGGAGCACAGATACGCAGTATTTT
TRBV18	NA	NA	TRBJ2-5	CASSLGTSQETQYF	TGTGCCAGCTCACTGGGGACTTCCCAAGAGACCCAGTACTTC
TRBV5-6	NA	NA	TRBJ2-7	CASSLGRLAYEQYF	TGTGCCAGCAGCTTGGGCCGACTAGCCTACGAGCAGTACTTC
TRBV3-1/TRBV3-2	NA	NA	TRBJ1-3	CASSRIGGSGNTIYF	TGTGCCAGCAGCCGCATTGGAGGGAGTGGAAACACCATATATTTT
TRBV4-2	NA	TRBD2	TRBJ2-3	CASSQDLAGGVDTQYF	TGTGCCAGCAGCCAAGATCTAGCGGGGGGGGTGGATACGCAGTATTTT
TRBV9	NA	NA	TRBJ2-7	CASSVEGGLGEQYF	TGTGCCAGCAGCGTGGAAGGAGGACTTGGGGAGCAGTACTTC
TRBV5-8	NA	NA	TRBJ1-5	CASSFSGGNQPQHF	TGTGCCAGCAGCTTTTCAGGGGGCAATCAGCCCCAGCATTTT
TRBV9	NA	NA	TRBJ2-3	CASSVQGNTDTQYF	TGTGCCAGCAGCGTTCAGGGTAACACAGATACGCAGTATTTT
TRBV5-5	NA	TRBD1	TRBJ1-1	CASSLQGRTEAFF	TGTGCCAGCAGCTTACAGGGGAGGACTGAAGCTTTCTTT
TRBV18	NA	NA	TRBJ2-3	CASSPPRGFSTDTQYF	TGTGCCAGCTCACCACCGCGAGGGTTTTCCACAGATACGCAGTATTTT
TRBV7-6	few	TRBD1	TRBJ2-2	CASSVAGQGNTGELFF	TGTGCCAGCAGCGTTGCGGGACAGGGGAACACCGGGGAGCTGTTTTTT
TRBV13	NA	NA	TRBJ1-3	CASSFEESGNTIYF	TGTGCCAGCAGCTTTGAGGAATCCGGAAACACCATATATTTT
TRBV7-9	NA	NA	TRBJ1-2	CASEGGGKKTF	TGTGCCAGTGAGGGCGGAGGGAAGAAAACCTTC
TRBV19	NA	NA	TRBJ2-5	CASSPQKRETQYF	TGTGCCAGTAGTCCTCAGAAGCGAGAGACCCAGTACTTC
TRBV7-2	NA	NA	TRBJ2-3	CASSTDSYPADTQYF	TGTGCCAGCAGCACTGACAGTTACCCCGCAGATACGCAGTATTTT
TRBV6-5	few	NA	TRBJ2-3	CASKRGGNTDTQYF	TGTGCCAGCAAAAGGGGCGGAAACACAGATACGCAGTATTTT
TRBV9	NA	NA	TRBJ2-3	CASSVGDRDWFKDTQYF	TGTGCCAGCAGCGTAGGTGACAGGGACTGGTTTAAAGATACGCAGTATTTT
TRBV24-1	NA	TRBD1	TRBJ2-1	CATSSSPGQGRNEQFF	TGTGCCACCAGTTCCTCACCGGGACAGGGGAGGAATGAGCAGTTCTTC
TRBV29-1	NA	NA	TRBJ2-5	CSVALGGASETQYF	TGCAGCGTGGCATTGGGGGGGGCGAGTGAGACCCAGTACTTC
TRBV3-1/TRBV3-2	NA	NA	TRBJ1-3	CASSPSRAPGNTIYF	TGTGCCAGCAGCCCTAGCCGGGCCCCTGGAAACACCATATATTTT
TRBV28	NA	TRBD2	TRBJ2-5	CASSFRAGTSGLQETQYF	TGTGCCAGCAGTTTTAGGGCCGGGACTAGCGGGTTACAAGAGACCCAGTACTTC
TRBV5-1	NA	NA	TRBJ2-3	CASSLASEGLDTQYF	TGCGCCAGCAGCTTGGCTAGCGAGGGACTGGATACGCAGTATTTT
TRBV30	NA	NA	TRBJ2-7	CAWSVGQGYEQYF	TGTGCCTGGAGTGTAGGGCAGGGCTACGAGCAGTACTTC
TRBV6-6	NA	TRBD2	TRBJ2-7	CASTGGVAGPYEQYF	TGTGCCAGCACCGGAGGGGTAGCGGGACCCTACGAGCAGTACTTC
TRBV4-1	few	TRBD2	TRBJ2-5	CASSQDKAGGPKTQYF	TGCGCCAGCAGCCAAGATAAAGCGGGGGGGCCCAAGACCCAGTACTTC
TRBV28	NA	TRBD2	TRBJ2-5	CASSLGLAGGPVETQYF	TGTGCCAGCAGTTTGGGGCTAGCGGGGGGGCCGGTGGAGACCCAGTACTTC
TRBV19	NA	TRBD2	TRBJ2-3	CASTDWSSGGGDTDTQYF	TGTGCCAGTACCGATTGGTCTAGCGGGGGAGGGGACACAGATACGCAGTATTTT
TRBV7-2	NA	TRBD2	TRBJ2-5	CASSSLPGGWETQYF	TGTGCCAGCAGCTCCCTCCCGGGGGGGTGGGAGACCCAGTACTTC
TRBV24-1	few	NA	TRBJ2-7	CATSVWGDEQYF	TGTGCCACCAGTGTTTGGGGGGACGAGCAGTACTTC
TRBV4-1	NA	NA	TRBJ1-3	CASSQQGLSGNTIYF	TGCGCCAGCAGCCAACAGGGGTTATCGGGAAACACCATATATTTT
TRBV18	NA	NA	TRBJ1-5	CASSPDGGSNQPQHF	TGTGCCAGCTCACCAGACGGGGGGAGCAATCAGCCCCAGCATTTT
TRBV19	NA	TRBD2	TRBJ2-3	CASSLLAGGPADTQYF	TGTGCCAGTAGTCTCTTAGCGGGGGGGCCGGCAGATACGCAGTATTTT
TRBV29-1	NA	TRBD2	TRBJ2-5	CSVDAGLGETQYF	TGCAGCGTTGACGCGGGACTAGGAGAGACCCAGTACTTC